Shown below are 10 T cell receptor beta chains from a single sample sequenced in a study of blood T cell repertoires in COVID-19. Clones were sequenced by immunoSEQ multiplex PCR, and TCRdb holds only the in-frame ones, with some missing. The profile shows 310,000 or so clones, roughly 84% of them singletons. The sample taken for sequencing was peripheral blood. Receptor source: a man aged 45-60 years with active or convalescent COVID-19.

This clone was counted only a few times. The rearrangement uses TRBV28 and TRBJ1-1; D remains unclear. The V gene lost 2 bases and the J gene lost 1 base, with 17 bases spanning the gap. This CDR3 spans 17 amino acids. Germline V CDR1 and CDR2: MDHEN, SYDVKM. CDR3 loop: CASSLEGTPRENTEAFF. DNA for the CDR3: TGTGCCAGCAGTTTAGAAGGAACCCCACGGGAGAACACTGAAGCTTTCTTT.

V is TRBV6-4 and J is TRBJ1-1; 7 bases align to TRBD1. Germline V gene data show CDR1 as MRHNA and CDR2 as SNTAGT. V trimming: 6 bases; J trimming: 1 base; junction bases outside the gene matches: 2. The CDR3 extends over 13 amino acids. For the CDR3, the DNA is TGTGCCAGCAGGGGACAGCAGAACACTGAAGCTTTCTTT. Translating it yields CASRGQQNTEAFF.

The chain uses TRBV3-1 (or the pseudogene TRBV3-2) and TRBJ2-1, with D possibly being TRBD2 (6 bases). Germline V gene sequence: CDR1 LGHDT, CDR2 YNNKEL (reference sequence). V was clipped by 6 bases and J by 8 bases, with 8 bases between them. The CDR3 spans 11 residues. CDR3 DNA sequence: TGTGCCAGCAGTTTAGCGGATGAGCAGTTCTTC. It specifies CASSLADEQFF.

The chain combines TRBV2 with TRBJ2-3; TRBD2 agrees at 7 bases. V trimming: 5 bases; J trimming: 4 bases; junction bases outside the gene matches: 6. Germline V lookup: CDR1 SNHLY, CDR2 FYNNEI. CDR3 length: 14 amino acids. The CDR3 sequence is CASSSGGMPDTQYF. The CDR3 coding sequence is TGTGCCAGCAGTTCGGGAGGCATGCCAGATACGCAGTATTTT. The whole variable domain, remainder taken from reference TRBV2 and TRBJ2-3, is EPEVTQTPSHQVTQMGQEVILRCVPISNHLYFYWYRQILGQKVEFLVSFYNNEISEKSEIFDDQFSVERPDGSNFTLKIRSTKLEDSAMYFCASSSGGMPDTQYFGPGTRLTVL.

The V gene is TRBV7-9, the J gene TRBJ1-4; D is uncertain. Germline V gives CDR1 SEHNR, CDR2 FQNEAQ (reference sequence). The CDR3 extends over 15 amino acids. V lost 0 bases, J lost 6 bases, and 11 bases lay in between. The CDR3 DNA is TGTGCCAGCAGCTTAGCGGAGGACCTCCATGAAAAACTGTTTTTT. Its protein is CASSLAEDLHEKLFF.

The chain links TRBV9 to TRBJ2-2, with a tentative D call TRBD1 (6 bases). CDR3 length: 15 residues. Per the germline V gene, CDR1 is SGDLS and CDR2 is YYNGEE. V lost 4 bases and J lost 4, with 14 bases in between. Here the CDR3 DNA reads TGTGCCAGCAGCTCCCGGGACATACGCACCGGGGAGCTGTTTTTT. Protein: CASSSRDIRTGELFF.

This chain links TRBV6-5 with TRBJ2-7, with D tentatively TRBD1 (6 bases). V was pared by 8 bases and J by 3 bases, with 14 bases between. The germline CDR1 and CDR2 sequences are MNHEY and SVGAGI. The CDR3 runs 13 residues. The CDR3 bases are TGTGCCAGCCAGGCCTCAGGGGACTACGAGCAGTACTTC. Protein: CASQASGDYEQYF.

This sequence joins TRBV12-3 or TRBV12-4 and TRBJ1-2; 7 bases line up with TRBD1. V gave up 8 bases and J gave up 7 bases; unmatched junction bases: 7. There are 12 residues in the CDR3. For the CDR3, the DNA is TGTGCCAGCGCACAGGGGTCCTCTGGCTACACCTTC. This gives the protein CASAQGSSGYTF.

A few counts support this clone. The chain combines TRBV28 with TRBJ1-2; possible D gene TRBD1, 5 bases. This CDR3 has 13 amino acids. V was cut by 5 bases and J by 4 bases, with 11 bases left in between. Germline V gene sequence: CDR1 MDHEN, CDR2 SYDVKM. The CDR3, as DNA: TGTGCCAGCAGTCAACAGGCTTTCTATGGCTACACCTTC. As protein: CASSQQAFYGYTF.

The chain has TRBV6-5 and TRBJ2-1, with D hard to call. With 6 bases removed from V and 10 bases from J, the gap between germline ends came to 13 bases. This CDR3 spans 12 amino acids. CDR1 MNHEY and CDR2 SVGAGI come from the germline V gene. The CDR3: CASRPHRGEQFF. DNA of the CDR3: TGTGCCAGCAGGCCGCATCGAGGCGAGCAGTTCTTC.